Listed here are 19 T cell receptor beta chains from one sample, sequenced in a study of blood T cell repertoires in COVID-19. Libraries were prepared by immunoSEQ multiplex PCR; TCRdb keeps only in-frame clonotypes and omits some of them. The table shows 180,000 or so clones, with about nine tenths occurring only once. Sequencing used peripheral blood. All receptors derive from a woman aged 55-69 years with COVID-19, enrolled during active disease.

The CDR3 sequence: CASSPPKETGRQPQHF. Written as DNA, the CDR3 is TGTGCCAGCAGTCCCCCCAAGGAAACAGGGCGTCAGCCCCAGCATTTT. The rearrangement joins TRBV28 to TRBJ1-5, with D perhaps matching TRBD1 (6 bases). The CDR3 spans 16 residues. V gave up 5 bases and J gave up 6 bases, with 20 bases separating them. The V gene's germline CDR1 is MDHEN and CDR2 SYDVKM. Supplemented by reference TRBV28 and TRBJ1-5, the full variable domain reads DVKVTQSSRYLVKRTGEKVFLECVQDMDHENMFWYRQDPGLGLRLIYFSYDVKMKEKGDIPEGYSVSREKKERFSLILESASTNQTSMYLCASSPPKETGRQPQHFGDGTRLSIL.

The gene calls are TRBV7-8 and TRBJ1-4; D gene ambiguous. Germline V gene data show CDR1 as SGHVS and CDR2 as FQNEAQ. The CDR3 contains 12 residues. V lost 5 bases to trimming and J lost 8 bases, with 9 bases between them. In DNA form, the CDR3 reads TGTGCCAGCAGCCCCGGGAGGGAAAAACTGTTTTTT. This encodes CASSPGREKLFF.

For the CDR3, the DNA is TGTGCCAGCAGTTTATCTCTAAACTCCTACGAGCAGTACTTC. This sequence encodes CASSLSLNSYEQYF. The V gene is TRBV27, the J gene TRBJ2-7; no firm D call. The V gene's germline CDR1 is MNHEY and CDR2 SMNVEV (reference sequence). V shed 0 bases and J shed 0 bases, with 6 bases lying between them. This CDR3 region has 14 residues.

This rearrangement joins TRBV6-4 to TRBJ2-3; 7 nucleotides match TRBD2. The V gene's germline CDR1 is MRHNA and CDR2 SNTAGT. The trim removed 7 bases at V and 0 bases at J, leaving 7 bases unmatched. CDR3 length: 15 residues. CDR3 coding DNA: TGTGCCAGCAAGACTAGCCAAGCTAGCACAGATACGCAGTATTTT. Translation: CASKTSQASTDTQYF.

The V call is TRBV9, the J call TRBJ2-7; D might be TRBD1 (6 bases). Germline V lookup: CDR1 SGDLS, CDR2 YYNGEE. The CDR3 spans 15 residues. The germline V and J ends were trimmed by 4 bases and 5 bases, with 19 bases remaining between them. CDR3 DNA: TGTGCCAGCAGCCCCCAAACAGGGTTGAACAACGAGCAGTACTTC. Its protein is CASSPQTGLNNEQYF.

This chain connects TRBV5-1 to TRBJ2-7, with D possibly TRBD2 on 5 matching bases. The CDR3 runs 13 residues. In germline, CDR1 is SGHRS, CDR2 YFSETQ. Trimming cost V 4 bases and J 5 bases, with 13 bases left between them. The CDR3 DNA reads TGCGCCAGCAGCGTCGGGGTATCGGACGAGCAGTACTTC. Its translation: CASSVGVSDEQYF.

This chain joins TRBV25-1 and TRBJ2-5, with TRBD1 as a possible D gene (5 bases). The CDR3 length is 14 residues. Germline V CDR1 and CDR2: MGHDK, SYGVNS. V gave up 1 base and J gave up 4 bases, with 10 bases separating them. DNA of the CDR3: TGTGCCAGCAGTGAATGGGGTCAGGGAGAGACCCAGTACTTC. It translates to CASSEWGQGETQYF.

V gene TRBV6-5 combines with J gene TRBJ2-4; D call uncertain. The CDR3 contains 12 residues. The germline V gene has CDR1 MNHEY and CDR2 SVGAGI. V lost 6 bases to trimming and J lost 5 bases, with 8 bases between them. CDR3 coding DNA: TGTGCCAGCAGCCCCTCGGAAAACATTCAGTACTTC. Translated, it gives CASSPSENIQYF.

V and J are TRBV7-8 and TRBJ2-2; 11 bases match TRBD2. V was clipped by 5 bases and J by 2 bases; unmatched bases: 4. The germline gives CDR1 SGHVS, CDR2 FQNEAQ. The length of the CDR3 is 16 residues. CDR3 nucleotide sequence: TGTGCCAGCAGCCCGGGACTAGCGGTTAACACCGGGGAGCTGTTTTTT. Its translation: CASSPGLAVNTGELFF. The variable domain in full, with the rest retrieved from reference TRBV7-8 and TRBJ2-2, is GAGVSQSPRYKVAKRGQDVALRCDPISGHVSLFWYQQALGQGPEFLTYFQNEAQLDKSGLPSDRFFAERPEGSVSTLKIQRTQQEDSAVYLCASSPGLAVNTGELFFGEGSRLTVL.

This chain connects TRBV10-2 to TRBJ2-7; 13 bases are shared with TRBD2. CDR3 length: 14 amino acids. The V and J ends lost 6 bases and 4 bases, in that order; junction bases with no gene match: 3. Looked up from germline, CDR1 is WSHSY and CDR2 is SAAADI. The CDR3 sequence is CASSGTSGTYEQYF. CDR3 nucleotides: TGCGCCAGCAGCGGGACTAGCGGGACATACGAGCAGTACTTC.

This clone was detected only a few times. The chain's CDR3 is CASSPPAGGLSEQFF. For the CDR3, the DNA is TGTGCCAGCAGCCCGCCAGCGGGAGGTCTCAGTGAGCAGTTCTTC. The V call is TRBV7-3, the J call TRBJ2-1; 9 bases align to TRBD2. V lost 5 bases to trimming and J lost 9 bases; unmatched junction nucleotides: 11. Germline V gene lookup returns CDR1 SGHTA and CDR2 FQGTGA. This CDR3 is built from 15 residues.

The J gene is TRBJ1-2, the V gene TRBV2; D might be TRBD1 (5 bases). The ends were cut back, 6 bases at V and 7 bases at J, with 18 bases in the middle. The CDR3 extends over 14 amino acids. Germline loops: CDR1 SNHLY, CDR2 FYNNEI. DNA for the CDR3: TGTGCCAGCAGGGTTGACAGTAGGATGAGTGGCTACACCTTC. Translated: CASRVDSRMSGYTF.

This chain uses TRBV19 with TRBJ2-2; 7 bases fit TRBD1. Germline assignment: CDR1 LNHDA and CDR2 SQIVND (reference sequence). The junction had 7 bases not matched to a gene; V was cut back by 6 bases and J by 0 bases. There are 16 residues in the CDR3. The CDR3 region has the DNA TGTGCCAGTAGCTCCCTCGGGACAGCGAACACCGGGGAGCTGTTTTTT. The encoded protein is CASSSLGTANTGELFF. Supplemented by reference TRBV19 and TRBJ2-2, the full variable domain reads DGGITQSPKYLFRKEGQNVTLSCEQNLNHDAMYWYRQDPGQGLRLIYYSQIVNDFQKGDIAEGYSVSREKKESFPLTVTSAQKNPTAFYLCASSSLGTANTGELFFGEGSRLTVL.

CDR3 sequence (DNA): TGCGCCAGCAGCCAAGAGAGGTCGGAGGACCGCCGGGGCTACACCTTC. Residues: CASSQERSEDRRGYTF. The rearrangement links TRBV4-3 to TRBJ1-2; D is uncertain. Trimming shortened V by 0 bases and J by 8 bases, and 19 bases separated the two germline ends. CDR3 length equals 16 residues. The germline gives CDR1 LGHNA, CDR2 YSLEER.

The genes are TRBV5-1 and TRBJ2-5; D perhaps matches TRBD1 (5 bases). This CDR3 has 13 residues. Trimming took off 1 base at V and 4 bases at J, with 8 bases between the two ends. Germline assignment: CDR1 SGHRS and CDR2 YFSETQ. The CDR3 sequence: CASSLQGSETQYF. The CDR3 DNA reads as TGCGCCAGCAGCTTGCAGGGCTCAGAGACCCAGTACTTC.

The rearrangement links TRBV7-2 to TRBJ2-3, with 7 bases fitting TRBD2. The CDR3 is 14 residues long. The junction had 6 bases not matched to a gene; V was cut back by 6 bases and J by 3 bases. In germline, CDR1 is SGHTA, CDR2 FQGNSA. CDR3 DNA sequence: TGTGCCAGCAGTCTGGGAGGGCCAACAGATACGCAGTATTTT. Residues: CASSLGGPTDTQYF.

The V and J genes are TRBV19 and TRBJ2-2; D is possibly TRBD1 (6 bases). This CDR3 spans 15 amino acids. Germline V CDR1 and CDR2: LNHDA, SQIVND (reference sequence). Trimming pared 5 bases from V and 4 bases from J, leaving 14 bases between. DNA for the CDR3: TGTGCCAGTAGTCCAACAGGGTTGGTCACCGGGGAGCTGTTTTTT. Protein product: CASSPTGLVTGELFF.

The chain is built from TRBV9 and TRBJ2-7; 8 bases match TRBD1. This CDR3 spans 17 amino acids. The germline gives CDR1 SGDLS, CDR2 YYNGEE. Unmatched junction bases numbered 13, after V lost 1 base and J lost 4 bases. CDR3 bases: TGTGCCAGCAGCGTACGGGGTCAGGGGGCGAACCCGTACGAGCAGTACTTC. It specifies CASSVRGQGANPYEQYF.

The chain is built from TRBV28 and TRBJ1-5, with 10 positions matching TRBD1. This CDR3 comprises 14 residues. Germline lookup yields CDR1 MDHEN and CDR2 SYDVKM. Trimming at V came to 4 bases and at J to 9 bases, leaving 6 bases not matched to a gene. CDR3 amino acids: CASSSDRGQGPQHF. The CDR3 region has the DNA TGTGCCAGCAGTTCCGACAGGGGGCAAGGGCCCCAGCATTTT.